This TCR beta chain derives from a study of blood T cell repertoires in COVID-19. At the level of the study: Some COVID-19 samples were acute and others convalescent; all came from the United States, Italy and Spain. T cells, B-cell-depleted T cells, or PBMCs supplied cDNA or gDNA.

Trimming pared 0 bases from V and 4 bases from J, leaving 10 bases between. There are 14 residues in the CDR3. The V gene's germline CDR1 is SGHAT and CDR2 FQNNGV. In the original workflow: Nucleated cell number was recorded as an estimate derived from reference gene primer amplification. Profiled with immunoSEQ multiplex PCR; TCRdb holds only in-frame clones, not every one. Clonal size and the V and J genes are those of that table, whereas D and trimming came from the DNA. The table has 150,000 to 200,000 clones, approximately 80% seen once; the top ten hold roughly 6.8%. This clonotype originated in a human donor in a cohort sampled during active COVID-19. The V gene is TRBV11-2, the J gene TRBJ2-7, with D uncertain. Sequenced: peripheral blood. CDR3 in amino acids: CASSLEVLAYEQYF. In DNA form, the CDR3 reads TGTGCCAGCAGCTTAGAGGTCTTAGCTTACGAGCAGTACTTC. The full variable domain, completed using reference TRBV11-2 and TRBJ2-7, is EAGVAQSPRYKIIEKRQSVAFWCNPISGHATLYWYQQILGQGPKLLIQFQNNGVVDDSQLPKDRFSAERLKGVDSTLKIQPAKLEDSAVYLCASSLEVLAYEQYFGPGTRLTVT.